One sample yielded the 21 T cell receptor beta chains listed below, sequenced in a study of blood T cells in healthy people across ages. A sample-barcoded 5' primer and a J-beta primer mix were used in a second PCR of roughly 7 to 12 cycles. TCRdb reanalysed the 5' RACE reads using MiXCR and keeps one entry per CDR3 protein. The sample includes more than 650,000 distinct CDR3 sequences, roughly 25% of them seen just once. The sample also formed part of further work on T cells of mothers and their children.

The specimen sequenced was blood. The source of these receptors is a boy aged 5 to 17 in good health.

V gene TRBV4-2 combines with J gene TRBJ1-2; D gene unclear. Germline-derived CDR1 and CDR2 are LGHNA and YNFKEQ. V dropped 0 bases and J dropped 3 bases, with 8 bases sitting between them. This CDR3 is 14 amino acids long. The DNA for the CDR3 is TGTGCCAGCAGCCAAGATCTGGGCGACTATGGCTACACCTTC. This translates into CASSQDLGDYGYTF.

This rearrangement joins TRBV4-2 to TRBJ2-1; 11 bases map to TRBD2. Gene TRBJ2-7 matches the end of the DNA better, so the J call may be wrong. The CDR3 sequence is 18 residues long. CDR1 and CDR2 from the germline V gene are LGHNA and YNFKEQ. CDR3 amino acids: CASSQAPSGGPRSYEQYF. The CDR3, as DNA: TGTGCCAGCAGCCAGGCGCCTAGCGGGGGGCCCCGCTCCTACGAGCAGTACTTC.

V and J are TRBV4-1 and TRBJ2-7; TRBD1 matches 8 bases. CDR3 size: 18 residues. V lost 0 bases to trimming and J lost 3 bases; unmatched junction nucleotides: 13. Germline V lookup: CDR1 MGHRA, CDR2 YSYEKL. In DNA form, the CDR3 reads TGCGCCAGCAGCCAAGATCAAGGGATGACAGGGGAAGTCTACGAGCAGTACTTC. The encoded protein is CASSQDQGMTGEVYEQYF.

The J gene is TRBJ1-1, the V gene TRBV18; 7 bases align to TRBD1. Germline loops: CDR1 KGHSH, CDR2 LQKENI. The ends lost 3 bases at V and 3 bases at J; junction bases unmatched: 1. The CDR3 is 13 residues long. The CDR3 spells CASSPGQHTEAFF. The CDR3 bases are TGTGCCAGCTCACCGGGACAGCACACTGAAGCTTTCTTT.

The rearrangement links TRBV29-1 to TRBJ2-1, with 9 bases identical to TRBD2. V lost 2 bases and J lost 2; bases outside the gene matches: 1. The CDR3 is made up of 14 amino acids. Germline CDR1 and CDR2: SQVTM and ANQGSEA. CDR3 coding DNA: TGCAGCGTTGAAAAGCGGGGGGCCTACAATGAGCAGTTCTTC. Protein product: CSVEKRGAYNEQFF.

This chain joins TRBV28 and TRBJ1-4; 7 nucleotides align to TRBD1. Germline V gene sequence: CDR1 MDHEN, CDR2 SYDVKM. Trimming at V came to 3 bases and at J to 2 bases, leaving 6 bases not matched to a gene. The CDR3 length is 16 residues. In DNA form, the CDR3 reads TGTGCCAGCAGTTTCTTGAGGGGACAGACTAATGAAAAACTGTTTTTT. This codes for CASSFLRGQTNEKLFF.

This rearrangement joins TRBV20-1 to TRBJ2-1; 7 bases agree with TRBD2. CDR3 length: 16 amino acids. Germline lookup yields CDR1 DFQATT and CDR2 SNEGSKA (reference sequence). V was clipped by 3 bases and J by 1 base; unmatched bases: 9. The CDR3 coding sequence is TGCAGTGCTAGCCCCTTGGGGGGGGGTTCCTACAATGAGCAGTTCTTC. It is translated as CSASPLGGGSYNEQFF.

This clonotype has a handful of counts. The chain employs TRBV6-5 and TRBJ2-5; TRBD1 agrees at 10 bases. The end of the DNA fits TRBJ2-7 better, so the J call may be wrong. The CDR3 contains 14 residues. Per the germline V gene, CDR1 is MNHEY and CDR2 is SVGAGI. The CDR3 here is CASSRQGAEYEQYF. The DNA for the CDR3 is TGTGCCAGCAGTAGACAGGGGGCTGAATACGAGCAGTACTTC.

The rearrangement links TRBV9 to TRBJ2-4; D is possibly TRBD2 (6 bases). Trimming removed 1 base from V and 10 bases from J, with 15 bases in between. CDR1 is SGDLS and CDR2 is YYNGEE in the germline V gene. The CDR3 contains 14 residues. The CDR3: CASSVSRTGRIQYF. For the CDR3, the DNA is TGTGCCAGCAGCGTATCCCGGACGGGGAGGATTCAGTACTTC.

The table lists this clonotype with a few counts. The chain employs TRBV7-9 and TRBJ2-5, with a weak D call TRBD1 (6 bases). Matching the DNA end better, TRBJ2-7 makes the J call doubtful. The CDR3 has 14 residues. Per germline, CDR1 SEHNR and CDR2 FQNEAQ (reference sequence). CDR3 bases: TGTGCCAGCAGTGTCGACAGGTTCTACAACGAGCAGTACTTC. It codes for CASSVDRFYNEQYF.

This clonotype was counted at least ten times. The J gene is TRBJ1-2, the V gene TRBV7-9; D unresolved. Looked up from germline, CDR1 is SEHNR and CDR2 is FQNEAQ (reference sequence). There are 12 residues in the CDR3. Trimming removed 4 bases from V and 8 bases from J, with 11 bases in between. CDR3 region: CASSSDIGGYTF. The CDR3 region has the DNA TGTGCCAGCAGCTCCGACATAGGCGGCTACACCTTC.

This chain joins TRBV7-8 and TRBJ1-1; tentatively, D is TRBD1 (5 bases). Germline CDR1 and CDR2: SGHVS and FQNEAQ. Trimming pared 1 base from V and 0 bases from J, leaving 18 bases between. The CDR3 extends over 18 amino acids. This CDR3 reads CASSLVWGILGMNTEAFF. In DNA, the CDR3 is TGTGCCAGCAGCTTAGTTTGGGGGATACTAGGGATGAACACTGAAGCTTTCTTT.

The CDR3 sequence is CASSSDRRETQYF. Written as DNA, the CDR3 is TGTGCCAGCAGCTCGGACCGGCGGGAGACCCAGTACTTC. The V and J genes are TRBV11-2 and TRBJ2-5; no definite D call. This CDR3 is built from 13 residues. Germline CDR1 SGHAT, CDR2 FQNNGV. The V gene lost 4 bases and the J gene lost 5 bases, with 11 bases spanning the gap. Together with reference TRBV11-2 and TRBJ2-5, the CDR3 gives the full variable domain: EAGVAQSPRYKIIEKRQSVAFWCNPISGHATLYWYQQILGQGPKLLIQFQNNGVVDDSQLPKDRFSAERLKGVDSTLKIQPAKLEDSAVYLCASSSDRRETQYFGPGTRLLVL.

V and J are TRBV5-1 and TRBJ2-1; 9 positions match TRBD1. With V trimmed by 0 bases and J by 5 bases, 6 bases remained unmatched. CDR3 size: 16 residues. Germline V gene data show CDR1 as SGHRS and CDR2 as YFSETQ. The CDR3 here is CASSLAPGQGDNEQFF. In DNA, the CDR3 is TGCGCCAGCAGCTTGGCGCCGGGACAGGGAGACAATGAGCAGTTCTTC.

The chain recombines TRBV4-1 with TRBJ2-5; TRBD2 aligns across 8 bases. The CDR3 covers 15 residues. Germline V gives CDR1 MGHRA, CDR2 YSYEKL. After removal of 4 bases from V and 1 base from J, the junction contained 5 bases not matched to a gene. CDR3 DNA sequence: TGCGCCAGCAGCCCCGTAGCGGGGTCCCAAGAGACCCAGTACTTC. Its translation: CASSPVAGSQETQYF.

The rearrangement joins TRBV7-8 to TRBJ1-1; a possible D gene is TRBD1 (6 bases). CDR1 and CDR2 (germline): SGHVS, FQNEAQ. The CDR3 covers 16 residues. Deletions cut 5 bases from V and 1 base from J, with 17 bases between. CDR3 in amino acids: CASSPPWGARNTEAFF. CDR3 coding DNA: TGTGCCAGCAGCCCCCCGTGGGGGGCAAGGAACACTGAAGCTTTCTTT.

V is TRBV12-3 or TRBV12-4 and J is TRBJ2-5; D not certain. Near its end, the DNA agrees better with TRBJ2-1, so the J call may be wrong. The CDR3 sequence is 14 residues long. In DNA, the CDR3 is TGTGCCAGCAGTTTTCTCGCGCTTGACAATGAGCAGTTCTTC. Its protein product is CASSFLALDNEQFF.

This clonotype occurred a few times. CDR3 loop: CASSQLNEQFF. The CDR3 DNA follows: TGTGCCAGCAGCCAACTCAATGAGCAGTTCTTC. This sequence joins TRBV3-1 and TRBJ2-1; D unclear. Germline CDR1 LGHDT, CDR2 YNNKEL (reference sequence). The CDR3 is made up of 11 amino acids. Trimming took off 2 bases at V and 6 bases at J, with 2 bases between the two ends.

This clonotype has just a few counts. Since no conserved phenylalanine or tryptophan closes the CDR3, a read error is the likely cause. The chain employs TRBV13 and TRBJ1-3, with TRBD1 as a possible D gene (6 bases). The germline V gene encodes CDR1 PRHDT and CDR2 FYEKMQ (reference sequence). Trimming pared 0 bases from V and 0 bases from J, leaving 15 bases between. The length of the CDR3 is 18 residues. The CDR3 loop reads CASSLGPPRDTSGNTIYL. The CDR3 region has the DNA TGTGCCAGCAGCTTAGGCCCTCCCCGGGACACCTCTGGAAACACCATATATCTT.

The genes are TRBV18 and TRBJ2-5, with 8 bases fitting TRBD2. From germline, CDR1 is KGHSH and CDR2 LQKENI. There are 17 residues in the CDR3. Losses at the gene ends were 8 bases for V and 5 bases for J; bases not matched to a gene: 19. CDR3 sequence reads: CASANQPLSGGRETQYF. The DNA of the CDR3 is TGTGCCAGCGCTAACCAACCCCTCAGCGGGGGCAGGGAGACCCAGTACTTC.

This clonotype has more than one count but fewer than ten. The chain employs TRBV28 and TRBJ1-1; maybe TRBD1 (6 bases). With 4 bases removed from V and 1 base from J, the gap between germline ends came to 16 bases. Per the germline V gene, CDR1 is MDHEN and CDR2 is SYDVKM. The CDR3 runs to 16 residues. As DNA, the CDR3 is TGTGCCAGCAGTTCAGAGCCGGGACAACGGAACACTGAAGCTTTCTTT. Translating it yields CASSSEPGQRNTEAFF.